The 29 T cell receptor beta chains below all came from one sample that was sequenced in a study of blood T cell repertoires in COVID-19. Profiling relied on immunoSEQ multiplex PCR, and the TCRdb table lists in-frame clones only, not all of them. The sample includes 140,000 to 150,000 clones, around 80% of them seen just once. Source material: peripheral blood. These receptors all stem from a man aged 55 to 70 with active or convalescent COVID-19.

The chain links TRBV6-5 to TRBJ1-1; possible D gene TRBD1, 5 bases. V was shortened by 6 bases and J by 4 bases, with 15 bases between the two germline ends. The CDR3 consists of 14 residues. The germline CDR1 and CDR2 sequences are MNHEY and SVGAGI. The CDR3 DNA follows: TGTGCCAGCAGGCTAGACAGAAAGACCACTGAAGCTTTCTTT. Translating it yields CASRLDRKTTEAFF.

The rearrangement joins TRBV5-1 to TRBJ2-3; a weak D match, TRBD2 (6 bases). With 3 bases removed from V and 2 bases from J, the gap between germline ends came to 10 bases. Germline CDR1 reads SGHRS; CDR2 reads YFSETQ. CDR3 length: 14 amino acids. CDR3 in DNA: TGCGCCAGCAGCTCGGGGGAGATCACAGATACGCAGTATTTT. The encoded protein is CASSSGEITDTQYF.

This sequence joins TRBV7-3 and TRBJ2-5; 9 bases are shared with TRBD2. Germline CDR1 SGHTA, CDR2 FQGTGA. J gave up 5 bases and V 5 bases, and 3 bases lay outside the gene matches. CDR3 length equals 13 residues. CDR3 residues: CASSLSGSETQYF. As DNA, the CDR3 is TGTGCCAGCAGCCTTAGCGGGAGTGAGACCCAGTACTTC. Full variable domain (missing parts from reference TRBV7-3 and TRBJ2-5): GAGVSQTPSNKVTEKGKYVELRCDPISGHTALYWYRQSLGQGPEFLIYFQGTGAADDSGLPNDRFFAVRPEGSVSTLKIQRTERGDSAVYLCASSLSGSETQYFGPGTRLLVL.

In its sample, this clone was seen once. This sequence joins TRBV18 and TRBJ2-7, with TRBD2 matching over 12 bases. Per germline, CDR1 KGHSH and CDR2 LQKENI. This CDR3 has 18 amino acids. The V gene end was trimmed by 2 bases and the J gene end by 1 base; junction bases not matched to a gene: 9. The CDR3 reads CASSPVALAGGGSYEQYF. The CDR3 DNA sequence: TGTGCCAGCTCACCAGTGGCACTAGCGGGGGGCGGATCCTACGAGCAGTACTTC.

The chain uses TRBV3-1 (or the pseudogene TRBV3-2) and TRBJ2-3, with 7 bases aligning to TRBD2. Germline CDR1 reads LGHDT; CDR2 reads YNNKEL (reference sequence). This CDR3 is built from 17 residues. Trimming removed 4 bases from V and 4 bases from J; junction bases left unmatched: 14. The CDR3 region is CASSLILGGGGADTQYF. In DNA, the CDR3 is TGTGCCAGCAGCCTCATCCTTGGCGGGGGAGGGGCAGATACGCAGTATTTT.

V and J are TRBV2 and TRBJ2-5; 7 bases line up with TRBD2. The trim removed 7 bases at V and 5 bases at J, leaving 7 bases unmatched. The CDR3 contains 13 residues. Germline V gene data show CDR1 as SNHLY and CDR2 as FYNNEI. Written as DNA, the CDR3 is TGTGCCAGCAAGAGGGAGGGCCGGGAGACCCAGTACTTC. Protein: CASKREGRETQYF.

The chain links TRBV7-9 to TRBJ2-1, with 9 nucleotides matching TRBD1. From germline, CDR1 is SEHNR and CDR2 FQNEAQ (reference sequence). Trimming cost V 4 bases and J 0 bases; bases outside gene matches: 13. This CDR3 has 19 residues. CDR3 coding DNA: TGTGCCAGCAGCTCGCCTAGACAGGGGGGCGGACGCTCCTACAATGAGCAGTTCTTC. The encoded protein is CASSSPRQGGGRSYNEQFF.

V usage is TRBV19 and J usage is TRBJ2-1; 10 bases fit TRBD2. The CDR3 covers 13 residues. Germline trimming cut 8 bases from V and 7 bases from J; bases unmatched to any gene: 5. Germline loops: CDR1 LNHDA, CDR2 SQIVND (reference sequence). In nucleotides, the CDR3 is TGTGCCAGTGGCCAGCGGGAGGGGAATGAGCAGTTCTTC. Protein: CASGQREGNEQFF.

The chain is built from TRBV24-1 and TRBJ2-5, with a possible D match to TRBD2 (7 bases). V gave up 4 bases and J gave up 5 bases, with 16 bases separating them. The CDR3 is 15 amino acids. The germline V gene has CDR1 KGHDR and CDR2 SFDVKD. CDR3: CATSDPRGGRETQYF. The CDR3 DNA follows: TGTGCCACCAGTGACCCAAGGGGGGGTCGGGAGACCCAGTACTTC.

This chain links TRBV7-2 with TRBJ2-2, with TRBD2 matching over 12 bases. Germline V gene lookup returns CDR1 SGHTA and CDR2 FQGNSA. The CDR3 runs 18 residues. Trimming cost V 0 bases and J 4 bases; bases outside gene matches: 6. The CDR3 DNA reads TGTGCCAGCAGCTTAGCACAAGGACTAGCGGGACCCACCGGGGAGCTGTTTTTT. Residues: CASSLAQGLAGPTGELFF.

The chain links TRBV7-2 to TRBJ2-3; 7 nucleotides line up with TRBD1. With 5 bases clipped from V and 4 bases from J, the junction kept 9 bases outside the gene matches. Germline CDR1 SGHTA, CDR2 FQGNSA. CDR3 length: 15 amino acids. The chain's CDR3 is CASSPGGRGPDTQYF. In DNA, the CDR3 is TGTGCCAGCAGCCCTGGTGGAAGGGGGCCAGATACGCAGTATTTT.

This chain connects TRBV5-1 to TRBJ1-1; D unresolved. Trimming left V 4 bases short and J 1 base short, with 11 bases between. This CDR3 comprises 14 residues. Germline V gene sequence: CDR1 SGHRS, CDR2 YFSETQ. CDR3 sequence: CASSASSQNTEAFF. In DNA form, the CDR3 reads TGCGCCAGCAGCGCCTCCAGTCAGAACACTGAAGCTTTCTTT.

Written as DNA, the CDR3 is TGTGCCAGCAGCTTTAGCGGCCTGAACACCGGGGAGCTGTTTTTT. Translating gives CASSFSGLNTGELFF. The chain joins TRBV7-2 to TRBJ2-2, with D tentatively TRBD2 (6 bases). Germline assignment: CDR1 SGHTA and CDR2 FQGNSA. V shed 3 bases and J shed 1 base, with 9 bases lying between them. The CDR3 covers 15 residues.

The chain couples TRBV6-5 to TRBJ1-2; 8 nucleotides align to TRBD1. V shed 1 base, J shed 3 bases, and the junction held 1 base outside the gene matches. This CDR3 contains 14 residues. Germline V CDR1 and CDR2: MNHEY, SVGAGI. The CDR3 DNA follows: TGTGCCAGCAGTTACTTCAGGGGGCACTATGGCTACACCTTC. It encodes CASSYFRGHYGYTF.

In its sample, this clone was seen once. V usage is TRBV20-1 and J usage is TRBJ2-3; no reliable D call. This CDR3 contains 9 residues. Per the germline V gene, CDR1 is DFQATT and CDR2 is SNEGSKA (reference sequence). The chain's CDR3 is CKPTDTQYF. The CDR3 DNA sequence: TGCAAGCCGACAGATACGCAGTATTTT.

The CDR3 DNA reads TGTGCCAGCAGACGACAGGGAGATTTCGAGCAGTACTTC. Translating gives CASRRQGDFEQYF. This sequence joins TRBV5-4 and TRBJ2-7; 7 nucleotides agree with TRBD1. CDR1 is SGHNT and CDR2 is YYREEE in the germline V gene (reference sequence). The CDR3 is 13 residues long. V lost 5 bases, J lost 6 bases, and 8 bases stayed unmatched. Full variable domain (outside the CDR3, taken from reference TRBV5-4 and TRBJ2-7): ETGVTQSPTHLIKTRGQQVTLRCSSQSGHNTVSWYQQALGQGPQFIFQYYREEENGRGNFPPRFSGLQFPNYSSELNVNALELDDSALYLCASRRQGDFEQYFGPGTRLTVT.

The chain joins TRBV14 to TRBJ2-3, with 10 bases identical to TRBD2. V trimming: 1 base; J trimming: 4 bases; junction bases outside the gene matches: 8. CDR1 SGHDN and CDR2 FVKESK come from the germline V gene. The CDR3 totals 17 residues. CDR3 in DNA: TGTGCCAGCAGCCAAGCCAGGGGGACTAGCGCTCCAGATACGCAGTATTTT. This sequence encodes CASSQARGTSAPDTQYF.

The table lists this clone with a count of one. V and J are TRBV14 and TRBJ2-7; 10 bases match TRBD2. V shed 5 bases, J shed 5 bases, and the junction held 9 bases outside the gene matches. CDR1 SGHDN and CDR2 FVKESK come from the germline V gene. The CDR3 spans 15 residues. The CDR3 DNA sequence: TGTGCCAGCAGCGCCTACCTAGCGGGAGCTAACGAGCAGTACTTC. The encoded protein is CASSAYLAGANEQYF.

The chain employs TRBV30 and TRBJ1-5, with a weak D call TRBD1 (5 bases). The V gene lost 0 bases and the J gene lost 4 bases, with 10 bases spanning the gap. Germline lookup yields CDR1 GTSNPN and CDR2 SVGIG (reference sequence). This CDR3 has 14 amino acids. CDR3 amino acids: CAWSVRGGNQPQHF. DNA for the CDR3: TGTGCCTGGAGTGTACGGGGGGGTAATCAGCCCCAGCATTTT.

This clone was seen just once. This chain uses TRBV5-1 with TRBJ2-7; 13 positions agree with TRBD2. Germline values: CDR1 SGHRS, CDR2 YFSETQ. V was clipped by 1 base and J by 6 bases; unmatched bases: 1. The CDR3 runs 14 residues. The CDR3 DNA is TGCGCCAGCAGCTTGAGACTAGCGGGAGGCGAGCAGTACTTC. Residues: CASSLRLAGGEQYF.

V and J are TRBV29-1 and TRBJ2-1; tentative D call: TRBD1 (6 bases). The V end was cut by 7 bases, the J end by 5 bases, with 18 bases between. The CDR3 is 14 residues long. Germline assignment: CDR1 SQVTM and CDR2 ANQGSEA. This CDR3 reads CSALNPGDHNEQFF. The DNA for the CDR3 is TGCAGCGCTCTCAACCCAGGGGACCACAATGAGCAGTTCTTC.

The rearrangement uses TRBV28 and TRBJ2-7; D possibly corresponds to TRBD1 (6 bases). The germline gives CDR1 MDHEN, CDR2 SYDVKM. CDR3 length: 13 amino acids. The germline V and J ends were trimmed by 7 bases and 1 base, with 11 bases remaining between them. The CDR3 bases are TGTGCCAGCACCATACAGGGTTCCTACGAGCAGTACTTC. Amino acid sequence: CASTIQGSYEQYF.

The chain has TRBV19 and TRBJ2-1, with TRBD2 matching over 12 bases. CDR3 length equals 15 residues. The V segment lost 3 bases and the J segment 9 bases; nucleotides outside the gene matches: 6. Germline CDR1 and CDR2: LNHDA and SQIVND (reference sequence). The CDR3 sequence: CASSMTSGSPGEQFF. The CDR3 nucleotides are TGTGCCAGTAGTATGACTAGCGGGAGCCCCGGTGAGCAGTTCTTC. The complete variable domain, with remaining parts taken from reference TRBV19 and TRBJ2-1, reads DGGITQSPKYLFRKEGQNVTLSCEQNLNHDAMYWYRQDPGQGLRLIYYSQIVNDFQKGDIAEGYSVSREKKESFPLTVTSAQKNPTAFYLCASSMTSGSPGEQFFGPGTRLTVL.

This rearrangement joins TRBV6-6 to TRBJ2-7, with D perhaps TRBD2 (5 bases). Per the germline V gene, CDR1 is MNHNY and CDR2 is SVGAGI (reference sequence). The CDR3 totals 11 residues. V was clipped by 4 bases and J by 6 bases, with 7 bases between them. The CDR3: CASSWRAEQYF. CDR3 nucleotide sequence: TGTGCCAGCAGTTGGCGGGCCGAGCAGTACTTC.

This clone was picked up a small number of times. The V call is TRBV6-2 or TRBV6-3, the J call TRBJ2-7; 10 positions agree with TRBD2. Germline V gives CDR1 MNHEY, CDR2 SVGEGT. The length of the CDR3 is 14 residues. With 2 bases clipped from V and 4 bases from J, the junction kept 2 bases outside the gene matches. CDR3 nucleotides: TGTGCCAGCAGTTACGGACTAGCGGTATACGAGCAGTACTTC. Translation gives CASSYGLAVYEQYF.

V gene TRBV30 combines with J gene TRBJ2-3; a possible D gene is TRBD2 (5 bases). The CDR3 spans 13 residues. Between the trimmed V and J ends, which lost 4 bases and 2 bases, there was a span of 10 bases. The germline gives CDR1 GTSNPN, CDR2 SVGIG (reference sequence). The CDR3 spells CAWKVATTDTQYF. As DNA, the CDR3 is TGTGCCTGGAAAGTAGCGACCACAGATACGCAGTATTTT.

The table lists this clone with a few counts. This rearrangement joins TRBV2 to TRBJ2-7; 8 bases align to TRBD2. Germline V lookup: CDR1 SNHLY, CDR2 FYNNEI. V was clipped by 7 bases and J by 6 bases; unmatched bases: 8. The CDR3 has 13 amino acids. CDR3 nucleotides: TGTGCCAGCACGGGGACTAGAACAGGCGAGCAGTACTTC. Protein sequence: CASTGTRTGEQYF.

V usage is TRBV5-1 and J usage is TRBJ2-2; D gene unclear. Between the trimmed V and J ends, which lost 5 bases and 0 bases, there was a span of 5 bases. There are 13 residues in the CDR3. Germline V gene lookup returns CDR1 SGHRS and CDR2 YFSETQ. For the CDR3, the DNA is TGCGCCAGCAGACTGACGAACACCGGGGAGCTGTTTTTT. It codes for CASRLTNTGELFF.

Here the CDR3 reads CASSDRQGRTGELFF. CDR3 nucleotides: TGTGCCAGCAGTGACAGGCAGGGGCGGACCGGGGAGCTGTTTTTT. The rearrangement links TRBV25-1 to TRBJ2-2, with TRBD1 as a possible D gene (6 bases). V shed 3 bases and J shed 5 bases, with 13 bases lying between them. The CDR3 covers 15 residues. Germline CDR1 MGHDK, CDR2 SYGVNS.